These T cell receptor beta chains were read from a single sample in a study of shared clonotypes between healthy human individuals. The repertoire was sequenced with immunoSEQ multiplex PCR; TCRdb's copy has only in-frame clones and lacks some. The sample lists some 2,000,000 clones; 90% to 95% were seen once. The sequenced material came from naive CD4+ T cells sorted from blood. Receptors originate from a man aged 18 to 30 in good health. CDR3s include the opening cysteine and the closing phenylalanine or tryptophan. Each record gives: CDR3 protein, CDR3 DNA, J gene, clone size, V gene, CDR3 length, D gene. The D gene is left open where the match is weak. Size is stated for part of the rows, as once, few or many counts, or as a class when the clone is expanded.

CASSRDGTSTDTQYF | TGTGCCAGCAGCCGAGACGGCACTAGCACAGATACGCAGTATTTT | TRBJ2-3 | . | TRBV9 | 15 | .
CAWSRDLHEQYF | TGTGCCTGGTCGAGGGACCTACACGAGCAGTACTTC | TRBJ2-7 | . | TRBV30 | 12 | .
CASSPTGVTNEKLFF | TGTGCCAGCAGCCCAACAGGGGTTACTAATGAAAAACTGTTTTTT | TRBJ1-4 | . | TRBV7-9 | 15 | TRBD1
CASSAGGAGSYEQYF | TGTGCCAGCAGCGCCGGGGGCGCAGGATCCTACGAGCAGTACTTC | TRBJ2-7 | . | TRBV7-2 | 15 | .
CASSFTGTGAYEQYF | TGTGCCAGCAGCTTTACCGGGACAGGAGCCTACGAGCAGTACTTC | TRBJ2-7 | . | TRBV7-2 | 15 | TRBD1
CASSLLSGGELFF | TGTGCCAGCAGCTTACTGTCCGGCGGGGAGCTGTTTTTT | TRBJ2-2 | . | TRBV11-2 | 13 | .
CASSVGGTYEQYF | TGCGCCAGCAGTGTAGGGGGAACCTACGAGCAGTACTTC | TRBJ2-7 | once | TRBV10-1 | 13 | .
CASSPGTGGDYGYTF | TGTGCCAGCAGTCCCGGGACAGGGGGCGACTATGGCTACACCTTC | TRBJ1-2 | . | TRBV6-5 | 15 | TRBD1
CASSATGGSHTGELFF | TGTGCCAGCTCAGCCACAGGGGGCTCTCACACCGGGGAGCTGTTTTTT | TRBJ2-2 | . | TRBV18 | 16 | TRBD1
CAISGRQSGEAFF | TGTGCCATCAGTGGAAGGCAAAGCGGGGAGGCTTTCTTT | TRBJ1-1 | . | TRBV10-3 | 13 | .
CASSPALPNTGELFF | TGTGCCAGCTCACCTGCGCTTCCGAACACCGGGGAGCTGTTTTTT | TRBJ2-2 | . | TRBV18 | 15 | .
CASSLVGTPNYGYTF | TGTGCCAGCAGCTTGGTAGGGACACCTAACTATGGCTACACCTTC | TRBJ1-2 | . | TRBV5-4 | 15 | .
CASSGTVNTEAFF | TGTGCCAGCAGTGGGACTGTAAACACTGAAGCTTTCTTT | TRBJ1-1 | once | TRBV6-1 | 13 | .
CASNYREGLYTDTQYF | TGTGCCAGCAACTATCGGGAGGGCCTGTACACAGATACGCAGTATTTT | TRBJ2-3 | . | TRBV11-2 | 16 | TRBD2
CASSRGGSSYNEQFF | TGTGCCAGCAGTCGCGGGGGGAGCTCCTACAATGAGCAGTTCTTC | TRBJ2-1 | . | TRBV6-5 | 15 | TRBD2
CASSTPSYEQYF | TGTGCCAGCAGCACGCCGTCCTACGAGCAGTACTTC | TRBJ2-7 | . | TRBV7-9 | 12 | .
CASSLAVQAYEQYF | TGTGCCAGCAGCTTAGCCGTCCAGGCTTACGAGCAGTACTTC | TRBJ2-7 | . | TRBV7-9 | 14 | .
CASSLDTLGSYNEQFF | TGTGCCAGCAGTTTAGACACCTTGGGCTCCTACAATGAGCAGTTCTTC | TRBJ2-1 | . | TRBV28 | 16 | .
CAWSGQNSGANVLTF | TGTGCCTGGAGTGGGCAAAACTCTGGGGCCAACGTCCTGACTTTC | TRBJ2-6 | . | TRBV30 | 15 | .
CATSADRGNTIYF | TGTGCCACCAGTGCGGACAGGGGAAACACCATATATTTT | TRBJ1-3 | . | TRBV15 | 13 | TRBD1
CASSLVTVCSYEQYF | TGTGCCAGCAGCTTGGTAACAGTATGCTCCTACGAGCAGTACTTC | TRBJ2-7 | . | TRBV7-9 | 15 | .
CASSWVAGGGPYEQYF | TGTGCCAGCAGCTGGGTAGCGGGAGGGGGCCCCTACGAGCAGTACTTC | TRBJ2-7 | . | TRBV7-2 | 16 | TRBD2
CASSLRDREANEQFF | TGTGCCAGCAGTCTCCGGGACAGGGAGGCGAATGAGCAGTTCTTC | TRBJ2-1 | . | TRBV27 | 15 | TRBD1
CAWSVGLVYNEQFF | TGTGCCTGGAGTGTGGGACTAGTCTACAATGAGCAGTTCTTC | TRBJ2-1 | . | TRBV30 | 14 | TRBD2
CSVRLSADTQYF | TGCAGCGTTCGGTTGTCCGCAGATACGCAGTATTTT | TRBJ2-3 | . | TRBV29-1 | 12 | .
CASSILGQGGNQPQHF | TGTGCCAGTAGTATTTTGGGGCAGGGGGGCAATCAGCCCCAGCATTTT | TRBJ1-5 | . | TRBV19 | 16 | TRBD1
CASSQETFRSGRDEQYF | TGCGCCAGCAGCCAAGAAACGTTTAGGAGCGGGAGGGACGAGCAGTACTTC | TRBJ2-7 | . | TRBV4-1 | 17 | TRBD2
CASSPLAGVREEQFF | TGTGCCAGTAGCCCCCTAGCGGGAGTTCGGGAAGAGCAGTTCTTC | TRBJ2-1 | . | TRBV19 | 15 | TRBD2
CASSEGQSNSPLHF | TGCGCCAGCAGTGAGGGACAGTCTAATTCACCCCTCCACTTT | TRBJ1-6 | once | TRBV10-2 | 14 | .
CASSLLWTGDSPLHF | TGTGCCAGCAGCTTATTGTGGACAGGGGACTCACCCCTCCACTTT | TRBJ1-6 | . | TRBV7-2 | 15 | TRBD1
CASRTGGTDTQYF | TGTGCCAGCAGGACAGGGGGAACAGATACGCAGTATTTT | TRBJ2-3 | . | TRBV7-2 | 13 | TRBD1
CASSLDRGRYEQYF | TGTGCCAGCAGTCTGGACAGGGGGAGATACGAGCAGTACTTC | TRBJ2-7 | . | TRBV2 | 14 | TRBD1
CASSSRTGPNYGYTF | TGTGCCAGTAGTTCTAGGACAGGGCCGAACTATGGCTACACCTTC | TRBJ1-2 | . | TRBV19 | 15 | TRBD1
CASSLRLAYEQYF | TGTGCCAGCAGTTTACGGCTAGCATACGAGCAGTACTTC | TRBJ2-7 | . | TRBV28 | 13 | .
CASSPGPSRADTQYF | TGTGCCAGCAGCCCCGGTCCCTCCCGAGCAGATACGCAGTATTTT | TRBJ2-3 | . | TRBV7-2 | 15 | .
CASSPPQGDFLSSGANVLTF | TGTGCCAGCTCACCACCTCAAGGGGACTTCCTAAGCTCTGGGGCCAACGTCCTGACTTTC | TRBJ2-6 | . | TRBV18 | 20 | .
CASSLDPGSTDTQYF | TGCGCCAGCAGCTTGGATCCAGGGTCCACAGATACGCAGTATTTT | TRBJ2-3 | . | TRBV5-1 | 15 | .
CASSVGSAGNTGELFF | TGTGCCAGCAGCGTAGGATCCGCAGGGAACACCGGGGAGCTGTTTTTT | TRBJ2-2 | . | TRBV9 | 16 | .
CASSFSGGAWNEQFF | TGTGCCAGCAGCTTTAGCGGGGGGGCCTGGAATGAGCAGTTCTTC | TRBJ2-1 | . | TRBV7-2 | 15 | TRBD2
CASSPGTDYGYTF | TGTGCCAGCAGCCCGGGGACAGACTATGGCTACACCTTC | TRBJ1-2 | . | TRBV11-2 | 13 | TRBD1
CASSPAGGDRGSHYGYTF | TGTGCCAGCAGCCCCGCCGGGGGGGACAGGGGCTCTCACTATGGCTACACCTTC | TRBJ1-2 | . | TRBV7-9 | 18 | TRBD1
CASSARQEGPTDTQYF | TGTGCCAGCAGTGCCCGCCAAGAAGGGCCGACAGATACGCAGTATTTT | TRBJ2-3 | . | TRBV28 | 16 | .
CASSLRVLNTEAFF | TGTGCCAGCAGTTTACGGGTCTTGAACACTGAAGCTTTCTTT | TRBJ1-1 | . | TRBV6-1 | 14 | .